The T cell receptor beta chain described here comes from a study of blood T cell repertoires in COVID-19. Repertoires were generated with immunoSEQ multiplex PCR, while TCRdb's copy carries only in-frame clones and drops some. Of about 160,000 clones listed, roughly 84% are singletons. Germline CDR1 reads GTSNPN; CDR2 reads SVGIG (reference sequence). Trimming removed 0 bases at V and 2 bases at J, with 17 bases between. This CDR3 is built from 17 residues. The V gene is TRBV30, the J gene TRBJ1-5; D perhaps matches TRBD1 (5 bases). The source of this sequence is a woman aged 50 to 65 with COVID-19, enrolled during active disease. What was sequenced was peripheral blood. The CDR3: CAWSVQVVGARNQPQHF. CDR3 nucleotides: TGTGCCTGGAGTGTACAGGTGGTAGGGGCCCGCAATCAGCCCCAGCATTTT.